Listed below are T cell receptor beta chains from one sample, sequenced in a study of T cell repertoires in cytomegalovirus infection. MiXCR, applied by TCRdb to the reads, yields one record per CDR3 protein. Of 85,000 to 120,000 distinct CDR3 sequences in the sample, approximately 17% are singletons; the top ten hold roughly 8%. The sequenced sample consisted of PBMCs. These TCRs come from a human donor in good health (CMV status not recorded). Some clones in this sample may be carry-over from other donors' samples. Both conserved end residues are part of each CDR3. D genes are given only for firm matches. Only part of the rows carry a size: once, few, many, or a class if the clone is expanded.

cdr3_length,j_call,d_call,v_call,clone_size,cdr3_aa,cdr3_nt
14,TRBJ1-3,NA,TRBV20-1,few,CSALDSLSGNTIYF,TGCAGTGCCCTCGACAGCCTCTCTGGAAACACCATATATTTT
11,TRBJ1-2,TRBD1,TRBV29-1,NA,CSVGTGEGYTF,TGCAGCGTTGGGACAGGGGAGGGCTACACCTTC
14,TRBJ2-5,NA,TRBV28,few,CASSLWGVQETQYF,TGTGCCAGCAGTTTATGGGGGGTGCAGGAGACCCAGTACTTC
13,TRBJ1-2,NA,TRBV5-1,NA,CASSREENYGYTF,TGCGCCAGCAGCCGGGAGGAGAACTATGGCTACACCTTC
18,TRBJ1-3,NA,TRBV11-3,many,CASSLDLKRQISGNTIYF,TGTGCCAGCAGCTTAGATCTAAAGCGGCAGATCTCTGGAAACACCATATATTTT
11,TRBJ2-1,TRBD1,TRBV20-1,few,CSVSGGTQGFF,TGCAGTGTTTCAGGGGGCACCCAGGGGTTCTTC
18,TRBJ2-6,NA,TRBV4-2,many,CASSQVLFAGTGANVLTF,TGTGCCAGCAGCCAAGTGTTGTTCGCGGGGACTGGGGCCAACGTCCTGACTTTC
15,TRBJ1-2,TRBD1,TRBV2,few,CASSGPGQGSYGYTF,TGTGCCAGCAGTGGCCCGGGACAGGGGTCGTATGGCTACACCTTC
14,TRBJ2-3,NA,TRBV6-4,NA,CASSSDPSTDTQYF,TGTGCCAGCAGTTCGGACCCAAGCACAGATACGCAGTATTTT
15,TRBJ1-1,TRBD1,TRBV7-9,many,CASSPSGTGVTEAFF,TGTGCCAGCAGCCCCTCCGGGACAGGAGTAACTGAAGCTTTCTTT
16,TRBJ2-1,TRBD1,TRBV20-1,NA,CSSGDRATSSYNEQFF,TGCAGTTCTGGGGACAGAGCAACATCCTCCTACAATGAGCAGTTCTTC
17,TRBJ2-3,TRBD2,TRBV7-1,few,CASSPALAGERTDTQYF,TGTGCCAGCAGCCCGGCTCTAGCGGGGGAGCGCACAGATACGCAGTATTTT
15,TRBJ2-2,NA,TRBV7-3,few,CASTRDGRDTGELFF,TGTGCCAGCACCCGCGACGGACGCGACACCGGGGAGCTGTTTTTT
16,TRBJ1-1,NA,TRBV28,many,CASSSLDLTGAAEAFF,TGTGCCAGCAGTTCCCTGGACCTAACGGGTGCAGCTGAAGCTTTCTTT
16,TRBJ2-2,TRBD1,TRBV7-9,few,CASSSWDREGAGELFF,TGTGCCAGCAGCTCGTGGGACAGGGAGGGCGCCGGGGAGCTGTTTTTT
15,TRBJ2-2,NA,TRBV2,NA,CASRRPTPNTGELFF,TGTGCCAGCAGAAGGCCCACCCCGAACACCGGGGAGCTGTTTTTT
15,TRBJ1-5,NA,TRBV19,NA,CASSSKGGGNQPQHF,TGTGCCAGTAGTTCCAAAGGTGGCGGCAATCAGCCCCAGCATTTT
15,TRBJ2-2,NA,TRBV6-1,many,CASRRTLADTGELFF,TGTGCCAGCAGGCGGACCCTCGCCGACACCGGGGAGCTGTTTTTT
15,TRBJ2-1,NA,TRBV6-1,many,CASSQQGFPYNEQFF,TGTGCCAGCAGCCAGCAGGGTTTCCCCTACAATGAGCAGTTCTTC
15,TRBJ2-3,TRBD1,TRBV20-1,few,CSAQPRTGGTDTQYF,TGCAGTGCGCAACCCCGGACAGGTGGGACAGATACGCAGTATTTT
12,TRBJ2-2,TRBD1,TRBV30,NA,CAWGQGTGELFF,TGTGCCTGGGGACAGGGAACCGGGGAGCTGTTTTTT
17,TRBJ2-5,NA,TRBV7-2,many,CASSPGRWGSAGETQYF,TGTGCCAGCAGCCCAGGACGGTGGGGGTCGGCTGGGGAGACCCAGTACTTC
13,TRBJ1-5,NA,TRBV19,NA,CASSMDRNQPQHF,TGTGCCAGTAGTATGGACCGGAATCAGCCCCAGCATTTT
12,TRBJ1-2,NA,TRBV7-2,few,CASSTYREGYTF,TGTGCCAGCAGCACCTACAGGGAAGGGTACACCTTC
13,TRBJ2-7,NA,TRBV7-9,NA,CASSSSTSPEQYF,TGTGCCAGCAGCTCCTCTACTAGTCCCGAGCAGTACTTC
19,TRBJ2-7,NA,TRBV5-6,NA,CASSSPKRGHSPTPYEQYF,TGTGCCAGCAGCTCCCCGAAGCGGGGACATTCCCCGACCCCCTACGAGCAGTACTTC
16,TRBJ2-1,TRBD1,TRBV5-1,few,CASSGQGSPTYNEQFF,TGCGCCAGCAGCGGACAGGGGTCCCCAACTTACAATGAGCAGTTCTTC
15,TRBJ1-2,NA,TRBV15,NA,CATSRALTANYGYTF,TGTGCCACCAGCAGAGCCCTGACAGCTAACTATGGCTACACCTTC
16,TRBJ2-3,TRBD2,TRBV29-1,few,CDRTELAGDHTDTQYF,TGCGACCGGACGGAACTAGCGGGGGATCACACAGATACGCAGTATTTT
12,TRBJ2-3,NA,TRBV5-1,NA,CASRAATDTQYF,TGCGCCAGCAGAGCCGCCACAGATACGCAGTATTTT
13,TRBJ1-2,NA,TRBV9,NA,CASSDGGNYGYTF,TGTGCCAGCAGCGACGGCGGTAACTATGGCTACACCTTC
13,TRBJ2-1,NA,TRBV28,NA,CATGEVYGNEQFF,TGTGCCACAGGTGAGGTTTATGGGAATGAGCAGTTCTTC
15,TRBJ1-4,NA,TRBV10-3,NA,CAISERGQGYEKLFF,TGTGCCATCAGTGAGAGAGGCCAGGGCTACGAAAAACTGTTTTTT
18,TRBJ2-1,TRBD2,TRBV7-9,many,CASSSSRVSRGADNEQFF,TGTGCCAGCAGCTCGAGTCGGGTTTCGCGGGGGGCTGACAATGAGCAGTTCTTC
13,TRBJ2-5,NA,TRBV7-2,few,CASSDWVGETQYF,TGTGCCAGCAGCGATTGGGTGGGAGAGACCCAGTACTTC
13,TRBJ2-1,NA,TRBV18,few,CASSWAGGGEQFF,TGTGCCAGCTCATGGGCGGGCGGCGGGGAGCAGTTCTTC
10,TRBJ2-5,NA,TRBV20-1,few,CSAWEETQYF,TGCAGTGCTTGGGAGGAGACCCAGTACTTC
14,TRBJ1-1,NA,TRBV29-1,few,CSVGKAGRNTEAFF,TGCAGCGTCGGTAAGGCAGGGAGGAACACTGAAGCTTTCTTT
13,TRBJ2-5,NA,TRBV29-1,NA,CSVGRGRGETQYF,TGCAGCGTTGGGAGGGGGCGCGGGGAGACCCAGTACTTC
13,TRBJ1-1,NA,TRBV19,NA,CASSKIRDAEAFF,TGTGCCAGTAGTAAAATTCGAGACGCTGAAGCTTTCTTT
13,TRBJ2-1,NA,TRBV18,NA,CASSLLRDNEQFF,TGTGCCAGCTCACTCCTTCGAGACAATGAGCAGTTCTTC
15,TRBJ1-2,NA,TRBV20-1,NA,CSANGQSPSLYGYTF,TGCAGTGCTAATGGCCAGTCCCCGTCCTTGTATGGCTACACCTTC
14,TRBJ1-2,NA,TRBV7-2,many,CASSLGSLNYGYTF,TGTGCCAGCAGCTTAGGTTCCCTTAACTATGGCTACACCTTC
14,TRBJ2-7,NA,TRBV19,NA,CASSIFVQAYEQYF,TGTGCCAGTAGTATATTCGTACAGGCCTACGAGCAGTACTTC
15,TRBJ2-5,TRBD2,TRBV28,few,CASGGLAGGAETQYF,TGTGCCAGTGGAGGACTAGCGGGGGGCGCGGAGACCCAGTACTTC
15,TRBJ1-1,TRBD1,TRBV19,NA,CASSIDTGAGTEAFF,TGTGCCAGTAGTATAGACACAGGGGCGGGCACTGAAGCTTTCTTT
14,TRBJ2-4,NA,TRBV28,few,CASSLRVAKNIQYF,TGTGCCAGCAGTTTACGGGTAGCCAAAAACATTCAGTACTTC
16,TRBJ1-5,NA,TRBV7-6,many,CASSLLMGGVGQPQHF,TGTGCCAGCAGCTTACTAATGGGAGGGGTCGGTCAGCCCCAGCATTTT
15,TRBJ2-7,NA,TRBV28,many,CASSPRVPGSYEQYF,TGTGCCAGCAGTCCCCGGGTCCCCGGCTCCTACGAGCAGTACTTC
16,TRBJ2-7,NA,TRBV28,NA,CASSLSGANTVYDQYF,TGTGCCAGCAGTTTATCAGGGGCCAACACGGTCTACGATCAGTACTTC
12,TRBJ2-3,NA,TRBV28,many,CASDQGGDTQYF,TGTGCCAGCGACCAGGGTGGTGATACGCAGTATTTT
17,TRBJ1-5,NA,TRBV19,many,CASSVRQPSIQNQPQHF,TGTGCCAGTAGTGTCCGGCAGCCATCTATTCAAAATCAGCCCCAGCATTTT
13,TRBJ1-1,NA,TRBV12-3/TRBV12-4,NA,CASSLELNTEAFF,TGTGCCAGCAGCTTGGAGCTGAACACTGAAGCTTTCTTT